This record concerns one TCR beta chain sequence. What it binds is unknown. Profiling relied on immunoSEQ multiplex PCR, and the TCRdb table lists in-frame clones only, not all of them. Of around 50,000 clones in the sample, roughly 80% were seen once. This sample was taken from a study of PD-1 blockade in classical Hodgkin lymphoma. General study results and limits: Before treatment, TCR diversity in newly diagnosed patients was reportedly lower than in healthy donors.

Described time point: cycle 4 day 1 (C4D1), after 5 to 7 weeks of nivolumab. Each patient experienced a relapse that followed autologous stem cell transplantation, and brentuximab vedotin exposure varied. Trimming cost V 3 bases and J 4 bases, with 12 bases left between them. CDR3 length: 14 residues. Germline CDR1 reads MGHDK; CDR2 reads SYGVNS. This TCR came from a human donor with classical Hodgkin lymphoma. This chain joins TRBV25-1 and TRBJ2-5; D is perhaps TRBD1 or TRBD2 (5 bases each). The specimen comprised peripheral blood mononuclear cells (PBMCs), sampled before the fourth cycle of nivolumab. CDR3 loop: CASSEAGAPETQYF. CDR3 DNA: TGTGCCAGCAGTGAGGCCGGGGCCCCAGAGACCCAGTACTTC. Together with reference TRBV25-1 and TRBJ2-5, the CDR3 gives the full variable domain: EADIYQTPRYLVIGTGKKITLECSQTMGHDKMYWYQQDPGMELHLIHYSYGVNSTEKGDLSSESTVSRIRTEHFPLTLESARPSHTSQYLCASSEAGAPETQYFGPGTRLLVL.